The TCR beta chain under discussion was sequenced for a study of Ad26.COV2.S vaccination and SARS-CoV-2 variants. CDR1 ENHRY and CDR2 SYGVKD come from the germline V gene. V lost 6 bases to trimming and J lost 6 bases, with 18 bases between them. This CDR3 region has 14 residues. In this sample, this clone turned up once. The data were produced by immunoSEQ multiplex PCR, yet TCRdb's version contains in-frame clones alone and is incomplete. Seen here are some 250,000 clones, 88% observed once, and the top ten hold over 8.5%. As to treatment: some 20 received Ad26.COV2.S at low or high dose, single or two shots; five or six received placebo; per-sample allocation not given. After the first vaccine or placebo injection, samples were drawn on day 63. The donor was a Boston adult aged 18-55 years.

This TCR came from a person between 18 and 65 years old who received the Ad26.COV2.S COVID-19 vaccine or a placebo. This chain connects TRBV10-3 to TRBJ2-7; D possibly matches TRBD1 or TRBD2 (5 bases each). Source: peripheral blood, taken in a trial of Ad26.COV2.S vaccine versus placebo. CDR3 DNA: TGTGCCATCAGCTCCACTGGGGGAGATGGCGAGCAGTACTTC. Translated: CAISSTGGDGEQYF.